The present entry profiles one T cell receptor beta chain with its context. What antigen it recognizes has not been identified. No base quality information exists; no much larger clone differs at one position. The data originate from a study of control samples from healthy donors and cancer patients (dated by TCRdb to about 2020). The protocol used for the library was the immunoSEQ multiplex PCR assay. The clones in this table, taken by TCRdb from immuneACCESS, are in-frame only. Not every clone is retained; where verified, under half of the shortfall comes from an unresolved V gene, and the cause of the rest is unknown. The sample has around 55,000 clones on record, nearly 90% of them singletons. The leading ten clones occupy approximately 3.8% of the sample. V loses 5 bases of germline sequence and J loses 8 bases, and the interval between the two ends is 22 bases. The CDR3 holds 16 amino acids from the cysteine to the phenylalanine. Only the CDR3 DNA stays, 48 bases, in frame from base 1. According to the germline V gene (reference sequence), CDR1 reads MNHEY and CDR2 reads SMNVEV.

The TCR comes from a man aged 45-65 years in good health. The chain is encoded by TRBV27 joined to TRBJ2-1; matching of 6 bases hints at TRBD1 as the D gene. Sequenced: blood. CDR3 loop: CASSPMGALPGHEQFF. The DNA sequence reads TGTGCCAGCAGTCCAATGGGGGCCCTCCCGGGGCATGAGCAGTTCTTC.